The rows below give T cell receptor beta chains drawn from one sample of a study of cytomegalovirus exposure and HLA in healthy donors. Sequencing was performed with immunoSEQ multiplex PCR; in TCRdb, only in-frame clones are kept and a portion is missing. The data hold some 140,000 clones, with around 84% observed a single time. Sequencing was performed on PBMCs. The receptors were gathered from a woman aged 40 to 50 in good health and CMV-seropositive. Each CDR3 is given with its conserved first and last residue. A D gene is named only where the DNA matches it firmly. A clone size is listed for some rows: how often the clone was seen (once, few, many), or a class if it is expanded.

clone size	V gene	J gene	D gene	CDR3 DNA	CDR3 protein
-	TRBV5-1	TRBJ2-3	TRBD1	TGCGCCAGCAAAAGGACAGGGAACACAGATACGCAGTATTTT	CASKRTGNTDTQYF
-	TRBV10-2	TRBJ2-1	-	TGCGCCATTTCGGCGGGAAAAGGGAATGAGCAGTTCTTC	CAISAGKGNEQFF
few	TRBV30	TRBJ1-6	-	TGTGCCTGGGGACACCGCACCTCCTATAATTCACCCCTCCACTTT	CAWGHRTSYNSPLHF
-	TRBV5-1	TRBJ2-7	TRBD1	TGCGCCAGCAGCACACAGGGGGCCTCACTAGCGAGTTCCTACGAGCAGTACTTC	CASSTQGASLASSYEQYF
few	TRBV6-1	TRBJ2-4	-	TGTGCCAGCAGGGCGGCCCAGGGGCTGAGAAACATTCAGTACTTC	CASRAAQGLRNIQYF
-	TRBV18	TRBJ2-5	TRBD1	TGTGCCAGCTCACCACCCGGGACAGCAATCCAAGAGACCCAGTACTTC	CASSPPGTAIQETQYF
-	TRBV6-1	TRBJ1-1	TRBD1	TGTGCCAGCAGTATGGACAGGGGACGGACTGAAGCTTTCTTT	CASSMDRGRTEAFF
-	TRBV5-1	TRBJ2-7	-	TGCGCCAGCAGCTTGTTGGGCGGGCCGACCTACGAGCAGTACTTC	CASSLLGGPTYEQYF
-	TRBV19	TRBJ2-7	-	TGTGCCAGTGCGCGGGACTCCTCCTACGAGCAGTACTTC	CASARDSSYEQYF
-	TRBV18	TRBJ2-2	-	TGTGCCAGCTCACCACGGAGGGAAACCGGGGAGCTGTTTTTT	CASSPRRETGELFF
-	TRBV15	TRBJ2-7	TRBD2	TGTGCCACCAGCAGGGCTAGCGGTAGCCTAGTCTACGAGCAGTACTTC	CATSRASGSLVYEQYF
-	TRBV5-1	TRBJ2-7	TRBD2	TGCGCCAGCAGCGGGACTACGAGCTCCTACGAGCAGTACTTC	CASSGTTSSYEQYF
-	TRBV18	TRBJ2-1	-	TGTGCCAGCTCACCAGGCCGCGGACAGCGCACGAATGAGCAGTTCTTC	CASSPGRGQRTNEQFF
-	TRBV19	TRBJ2-1	-	TGTGCCAGTAGTATCAAGCCGGAGGGGGGGTGGGAGGACTCCTACAATGAGCAGTTCTTC	CASSIKPEGGWEDSYNEQFF
few	TRBV4-1	TRBJ2-5	TRBD2	TGCGCCAGCAGCCAAGGCGTAGCGGGGTTTGAATTGGAGACCCAGTACTTC	CASSQGVAGFELETQYF
-	TRBV2	TRBJ2-5	-	TGTGCCAGCAGTGACAGATACCAAGAGACCCAGTACTTC	CASSDRYQETQYF
-	TRBV5-1	TRBJ2-5	-	TGCGCCAGCAGGCTGAGTGAGGATCAAGAGACCCAGTACTTC	CASRLSEDQETQYF
-	TRBV10-2	TRBJ2-3	TRBD2	TGCGCCAGCAGTAACGATTTACTAGCGGGATCAGTAGATACGCAGTATTTT	CASSNDLLAGSVDTQYF
-	TRBV29-1	TRBJ2-7	-	TGCAGCGTTGAGGGGGGACACGAGCAGTACTTC	CSVEGGHEQYF
-	TRBV10-2	TRBJ2-7	-	TGCGCCAGCAGTCCGCTATACGAGCAGTACTTC	CASSPLYEQYF
-	TRBV30	TRBJ1-4	TRBD1	TGTGCCTGGAGAGTGACAGGGGCCGGGGAAAAACTGTTTTTT	CAWRVTGAGEKLFF
-	TRBV18	TRBJ1-1	-	TGTGCCAGCTCACCACCGGCGGGCACTGAAGCTTTCTTT	CASSPPAGTEAFF
-	TRBV9	TRBJ1-3	-	TGTGCCAGCAGCGTAGGGGGCGGGACCCTCTCTGGAAACACCATATATTTT	CASSVGGGTLSGNTIYF
-	TRBV9	TRBJ1-4	TRBD1	TGTGCCAGCAGCCCCTCCGGGACAGGGAATGAAAAACTGTTTTTT	CASSPSGTGNEKLFF
-	TRBV4-2	TRBJ2-7	TRBD2	TGTGCCAGCAGCGCGCAACCCGGGACTAGCGGGAACGAGCAGTACTTC	CASSAQPGTSGNEQYF
-	TRBV19	TRBJ1-1	-	TGTGCCAGTAGTCCCTCAGACAGGTTGAACACTGAAGCTTTCTTT	CASSPSDRLNTEAFF
-	TRBV7-9	TRBJ2-1	TRBD2	TGTGCCAGCAGCTTTCTAGCGGGAGGGCTTCTCAATGAGCAGTTCTTC	CASSFLAGGLLNEQFF
-	TRBV6-1	TRBJ1-2	TRBD1	TGTGCCAGCAGTCACGAGACAGGGAACTATGGCTACACCTTC	CASSHETGNYGYTF
-	TRBV11-2	TRBJ2-7	-	TGTGCCAGCAGCCCAGGAGTCGGTAGGGGCGAGCAGTACTTC	CASSPGVGRGEQYF
-	TRBV7-9	TRBJ2-1	-	TGTGCCAGCAGCTTAGCGGGGTCCAGAGGGAATGAGCAGTTCTTC	CASSLAGSRGNEQFF
-	TRBV11-3	TRBJ2-1	TRBD2	TGTGCCAGCAGCTACCGCTCCGGGACTAGCGGGGGCAATGAGCAGTTCTTC	CASSYRSGTSGGNEQFF
-	TRBV6-5	TRBJ2-3	TRBD2	TGTGCCAGCAGTTATAGGAGCGGGAGGACAGATACGCAGTATTTT	CASSYRSGRTDTQYF
-	TRBV9	TRBJ2-7	TRBD2	TGTGCCAGCAGCGTAGCTTCTAGCGGGGGCCTCTACGAGCAGTACTTC	CASSVASSGGLYEQYF
-	TRBV7-2	TRBJ2-7	TRBD2	TGTGCCAGCAGCTTAATCGGTAGCGGGCACTACGAGCAGTACTTC	CASSLIGSGHYEQYF
-	TRBV6-1	TRBJ2-7	-	TGTGCCAGCAGTGGGGAGGTCCAATACGAGCAGTACTTC	CASSGEVQYEQYF
-	TRBV18	TRBJ1-2	TRBD1	TGTGCCAGCTCACCCGGACAGGGGGACTATGGCTACACCTTC	CASSPGQGDYGYTF
-	TRBV7-2	TRBJ2-5	TRBD1	TGTGCCAGCAGCCGGGACAGGCAAGAGACCCAGTACTTC	CASSRDRQETQYF
-	TRBV28	TRBJ2-7	TRBD1	TGTGCCACCACCTGGGACAGGTCCTCCTACGAGCAGTACTTC	CATTWDRSSYEQYF
-	TRBV19	TRBJ1-1	-	TGTGCCAGTAGTATAGAGGCAGGGAACACTGAAGCTTTCTTT	CASSIEAGNTEAFF
few	TRBV11-3	TRBJ2-7	TRBD1	TGTGCCAGCAGCTTGGACGGGACAGGGATTTACGAGCAGTACTTC	CASSLDGTGIYEQYF
-	TRBV5-1	TRBJ1-1	-	TGCGCCAGCAGCTTGGAGCGTCAAGGCGACACTGAAGCTTTCTTT	CASSLERQGDTEAFF
-	TRBV5-1	TRBJ2-2	TRBD2	TGCGCCAGCAGCTCCCTCCCGGCGGGAGGAAGCACCGGGGAGCTGTTTTTT	CASSSLPAGGSTGELFF
-	TRBV30	TRBJ1-5	-	TGTGCCTGGGCCCACAGGGTAGGGTTCAATCAGCCCCAGCATTTT	CAWAHRVGFNQPQHF
-	TRBV2	TRBJ1-2	TRBD1	TGTGCCAGCAGAGGACAGGGGGCAAATTATGGCTACACCTTC	CASRGQGANYGYTF
-	TRBV30	TRBJ1-1	-	TGTGCCTGGAGTGTACGTCGAGGGGGGAACACTGAAGCTTTCTTT	CAWSVRRGGNTEAFF
few	TRBV2	TRBJ2-5	TRBD2	TGTGCCAGCAGTGGGGGAGGGGCTACACAGTACTTC	CASSGGGATQYF
once	TRBV12-2	TRBJ2-1	-	TGTGCAAGTCGCGCGGGACTAGCAACCTACAATGAGCAGTTCTTC	CASRAGLATYNEQFF
-	TRBV4-1	TRBJ2-5	TRBD2	TGCGCCAGCAGCCAAGAACTAGCGGGAGGTTTCCGAGAGACCCAGTACTTC	CASSQELAGGFRETQYF
-	TRBV30	TRBJ2-7	-	TGTGCCTGGAGACCGGGGGCCTACGAGCAGTACTTC	CAWRPGAYEQYF
-	TRBV30	TRBJ1-3	-	TGTGCCTGGAGTGAACAGGGAATCTCTGGAAACACCATATATTTT	CAWSEQGISGNTIYF
-	TRBV9	TRBJ2-7	-	TGTGCCAGCGCTTGGGAGGCGGGAGAGCAGTACTTC	CASAWEAGEQYF
-	TRBV18	TRBJ2-1	TRBD2	TGTGCCAGCTCACCACAACTAGCGGACGATGAGCAGTTCTTC	CASSPQLADDEQFF
few	TRBV5-1	TRBJ2-1	-	TGCGCCAGCGCTCACAGAGCACCCAATGAGCAGTTCTTC	CASAHRAPNEQFF
-	TRBV28	TRBJ2-7	TRBD1	TGTGCCAGCGCCTGGAGACAGGGGTCCTACGAGCAGTACTTC	CASAWRQGSYEQYF